The 7 T cell receptor beta chains below come from one sample, sequenced in a study of shared clonotypes between healthy human individuals. Using immunoSEQ multiplex PCR, the repertoire was profiled, and TCRdb retains in-frame clones only, with some absent. The table shows over a million clones, with about 75% occurring only once. Sequencing was performed on memory CD4+ T cells sorted from blood. The subset denotes: CD45RA-negative fraction. The receptors were sampled from a man aged 18 to 30 in good health.

This clone was seen more than once but under ten times. The rearrangement links TRBV6-6 to TRBJ2-2, with D possibly being TRBD1 (5 bases). The V end lost 3 bases, the J end lost 5 bases, and 13 bases lay between the germline ends. The germline CDR1 and CDR2 sequences are MNHNY and SVGAGI (reference sequence). The CDR3 sequence is 15 residues long. The chain's CDR3 is CASSYSQGTTGELFF. The CDR3 DNA follows: TGTGCCAGCAGTTATAGCCAGGGAACGACCGGGGAGCTGTTTTTT.

This clone was seen a few times. The chain joins TRBV7-9 to TRBJ1-4, with D possibly being TRBD1 (5 bases). V lost 1 base, J lost 0 bases, and 18 bases lay in between. Per germline, CDR1 SEHNR and CDR2 FQNEAQ (reference sequence). The CDR3 extends over 19 amino acids. For the CDR3, the DNA is TGTGCCAGCAGCTTAGAGGCCCGAAGGACATATGCAACTAATGAAAAACTGTTTTTT. It is translated as CASSLEARRTYATNEKLFF.

The chain joins TRBV15 to TRBJ1-1; a possible D gene is TRBD1 (5 bases). Germline assignment: CDR1 LNHNV and CDR2 YYDKDF (reference sequence). V lost 5 bases and J lost 6, with 19 bases in between. The CDR3 is 15 residues long. In nucleotides, the CDR3 is TGTGCCACCAGCCCCGGGACGGGAGGGCTGGCTGAAGCTTTCTTT. As protein: CATSPGTGGLAEAFF.

As for this clone: A read error is the likely source, as a far larger clone sits one nucleotide away. The chain employs TRBV5-1 and TRBJ2-7, with D uncertain. Germline CDR1 and CDR2: SGHRS and YFSETQ. This CDR3 has 12 residues. CDR3 coding DNA: TGCGCCAACAGCCCGGCCTCCTACGAGCAGTACTTC. Translated: CANSPASYEQYF. Drawing the rest from reference TRBV5-1 and TRBJ2-7, the complete variable domain is KAGVTQTPRYLIKTRGQQVTLSCSPISGHRSVSWYQQTPGQGLQFLFEYFSETQRNKGNFPGRFSGRQFSNSRSEMNVSTLELGDSALYLCANSPASYEQYFGPGTRLTVT.

The chain uses TRBV7-2 and TRBJ1-1, with D perhaps TRBD1 (5 bases). Germline CDR1 SGHTA, CDR2 FQGNSA. V was shortened by 1 base and J by 6 bases, with 12 bases between the two germline ends. The CDR3 sequence is 14 residues long. CDR3 sequence: CASSLGGSSAEAFF. The CDR3, as DNA: TGTGCCAGCAGCTTAGGGGGGTCTTCGGCTGAAGCTTTCTTT.

In DNA, the CDR3 is TGTGCCAGCAGCTCACTAGCGGGGGGATTCGCCGGGGAGCTGTTTTTT. Residues: CASSSLAGGFAGELFF. The chain uses TRBV5-4 and TRBJ2-2; 12 nucleotides align to TRBD2. The CDR3 runs 16 residues. J lost 6 bases, V lost 3 bases, and 6 bases had no gene match. Germline V gene data show CDR1 as SGHNT and CDR2 as YYREEE (reference sequence).

This clone has only a few counts. The J gene is TRBJ1-2, the V gene TRBV7-9; D possibly corresponds to TRBD1 (5 bases). Germline loops: CDR1 SEHNR, CDR2 FQNEAQ (reference sequence). Trimming removed 3 bases at V and 3 bases at J, with 14 bases between. This CDR3 spans 15 amino acids. The CDR3: CASSFTGARDYGYTF. CDR3 DNA: TGTGCCAGCAGCTTCACAGGCGCGCGGGACTATGGCTACACCTTC.